The sequence of this T cell receptor beta chain was determined in a study of a mutant IDH1 vaccine in newly diagnosed glioma. About the research overall: Either 4-6 weeks after radiotherapy alone or alongside temozolomide, vaccination was begun. Regarding the study as a whole: Changes to the top peripheral T cell clonotypes appeared unrelated to pseudoprogression.

Here immunoSEQ multiplex PCR was the method, and the copy in TCRdb shows in-frame clones only, minus some. The sample contains some 30,000 clones, 90% of which appear only once. A remark on this clone: What it binds is not known.

Specified time point: week 11, during vaccination. Topical imiquimod accompanied each vaccine dose, which consisted of 300 ug of mutant IDH1 20-mer peptide. V lost 4 bases to trimming and J lost 1 base, with 14 bases between them. Germline CDR1 is MNHEY and CDR2 is SVGAGI. This CDR3 comprises 15 residues. This chain joins TRBV6-5 and TRBJ2-7; D may be TRBD1 or TRBD2 (5 bases each). Sequencing used PBMCs, obtained from a glioma patient whose treatment included an IDH1 peptide vaccine. This receptor was obtained from a man aged 18 to 30 with glioma. CDR3 bases: TGTGCCAGCAGTTCGCCCGGGGCCGCTTCCTACGAGCAGTACTTC. This sequence encodes CASSSPGAASYEQYF.